This TCR beta chain emerged from a study of T-cell reconstitution after alpha-beta-depleted transplantation in children. This clonotype has only a few counts. Trimming pared 5 bases from V and 0 bases from J, leaving 12 bases between. There are 15 residues in the CDR3. Germline V lookup: CDR1 SGHRS, CDR2 YFSETQ. TCRbeta library preparation incorporated unique molecular identifiers. In TCRdb, the PCR reads were re-called with MiXCR into one record per CDR3 protein. The table records some 220,000 distinct CDR3 sequences, 8.5% to 10% of them present only once. V and J are TRBV5-1 and TRBJ2-4; no definite D call. The input for sequencing was PBMCs from the stem cell graft donor, taken from the stem cell graft. The receptor comes from a human donor who donated a stem cell graft to a child with acute lymphoblastic leukemia. CDR3 DNA sequence: TGCGCCAGCAGGGACCTAACGCTAGCCAAAAACATTCAGTACTTC. Protein sequence: CASRDLTLAKNIQYF.